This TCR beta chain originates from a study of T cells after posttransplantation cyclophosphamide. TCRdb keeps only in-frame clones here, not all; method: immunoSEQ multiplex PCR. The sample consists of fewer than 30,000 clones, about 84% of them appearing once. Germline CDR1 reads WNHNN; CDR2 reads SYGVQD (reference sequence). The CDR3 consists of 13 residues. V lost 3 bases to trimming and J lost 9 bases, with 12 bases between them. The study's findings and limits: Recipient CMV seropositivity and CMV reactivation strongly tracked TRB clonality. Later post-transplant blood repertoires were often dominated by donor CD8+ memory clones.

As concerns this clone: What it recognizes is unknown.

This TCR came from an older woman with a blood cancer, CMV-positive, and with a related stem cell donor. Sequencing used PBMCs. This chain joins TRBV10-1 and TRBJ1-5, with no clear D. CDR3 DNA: TGCGCCAGCAGTGAACACCCGGCGGGGCCCCAGCATTTT. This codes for CASSEHPAGPQHF.